A single sample gave rise to the 18 T cell receptor beta chains below, sequenced in a study of T cells in Graves' hyperthyroidism and ophthalmopathy. Amplified TCR beta CDR3 regions derived from RNA transcripts. The HTBI primer set was used in a first-round RT-PCR of the TCR CDR3. TCRdb reanalysed the multiplex PCR reads using MiXCR and keeps one entry per CDR3 protein. The sample yields over 45,000 distinct CDR3 sequences, approximately 49% seen once. Sequenced material: peripheral blood or thyroid tissue (not recorded which). The source of these receptors is a woman in her forties or fifties with Graves' hyperthyroidism.

The J gene is TRBJ1-5, the V gene TRBV24-1; D is perhaps TRBD1 (6 bases). The CDR3 is 15 amino acids. The germline gives CDR1 KGHDR, CDR2 SFDVKD. The V end lost 4 bases, the J end lost 5 bases, and 14 bases lay between the germline ends. CDR3 protein: CATSDSGTNDQPQHF. The CDR3 DNA is TGTGCCACCAGTGACTCGGGGACAAACGATCAGCCCCAGCATTTT.

CDR3 loop: CASSLLPQTEGNYGYTF. In DNA, the CDR3 is TGCGCCAGCAGCTTGCTCCCGCAAACGGAGGGTAACTATGGCTACACCTTC. The J gene is TRBJ1-2, the V gene TRBV5-1; D gene unclear. The CDR3 extends over 17 amino acids. Germline CDR1 reads SGHRS; CDR2 reads YFSETQ. Trimming removed 1 base from V and 1 base from J, with 17 bases in between.

This clonotype was observed at least ten times. The rearrangement uses TRBV11-2 and TRBJ2-7, with D perhaps TRBD2 (7 bases). The CDR3 length is 15 residues. V was clipped by 1 base and J by 1 base, with 11 bases between them. CDR1 and CDR2 from the germline V gene are SGHAT and FQNNGV. The CDR3 is CASSLVQGLSYEQYF. In DNA, the CDR3 is TGTGCCAGCAGCTTAGTACAGGGACTATCCTACGAGCAGTACTTC. Full variable domain (outside the CDR3, taken from reference TRBV11-2 and TRBJ2-7): EAGVAQSPRYKIIEKRQSVAFWCNPISGHATLYWYQQILGQGPKLLIQFQNNGVVDDSQLPKDRFSAERLKGVDSTLKIQPAKLEDSAVYLCASSLVQGLSYEQYFGPGTRLTVT.

The V call is TRBV29-1, the J call TRBJ1-2, with 10 bases fitting TRBD1. Germline-derived CDR1 and CDR2 are SQVTM and ANQGSEA. Trimming removed 4 bases from V and 3 bases from J; junction bases left unmatched: 5. The CDR3 runs 14 residues. CDR3 protein: CSVGGTGAHYGYTF. The CDR3 DNA is TGCAGCGTTGGGGGGACAGGGGCCCACTATGGCTACACCTTC.

A remark on this clonotype: This may stem from a read error, because a much larger clone lies one nucleotide away. Because it lacks the conserved phenylalanine or tryptophan at the end, this CDR3 is likely a read error. V is TRBV7-9 and J is TRBJ2-5, with 7 bases fitting TRBD2. After removal of 6 bases from V and 9 bases from J, the junction contained 10 bases not matched to a gene. The CDR3 has 13 residues. From germline, CDR1 is SEHNR and CDR2 FQNEAQ (reference sequence). The CDR3 DNA reads TGTGCCAGCAGAAGACTAGCCGGGGAGGCCCAGTACTCC. This codes for CASRRLAGEAQYS.

Many counts were recorded for this clonotype. The genes are TRBV28 and TRBJ2-7, with 10 bases identical to TRBD1. V lost 6 bases and J lost 0; bases outside the gene matches: 2. The CDR3 length is 14 residues. CDR1 is MDHEN, CDR2 SYDVKM, per germline. Here the CDR3 reads CASSGDRGSYEQYF. The CDR3 region has the DNA TGTGCCAGCAGCGGGGACAGGGGCTCCTACGAGCAGTACTTC.

This clonotype has ten or more counts. The rearrangement joins TRBV12-3 or TRBV12-4 to TRBJ1-6; 8 bases fit TRBD1. V was pared by 3 bases and J by 7 bases, with 2 bases of the junction left unmatched. The CDR3 is 14 residues long. The CDR3 protein is CASSLTGENSPLHF. The CDR3 DNA follows: TGTGCCAGCAGTTTGACAGGGGAAAATTCACCCCTCCACTTT.

The genes are TRBV7-9 and TRBJ1-2; 9 bases align to TRBD1. From germline, CDR1 is SEHNR and CDR2 FQNEAQ (reference sequence). The CDR3 has 14 residues. The V segment lost 3 bases and the J segment 4 bases; nucleotides outside the gene matches: 3. CDR3 sequence (DNA): TGTGCCAGCAGCTTGGGGACAGGGAGCTATGGCTACACCTTC. It yields the protein CASSLGTGSYGYTF.

This chain connects TRBV7-2 to TRBJ2-7; 9 bases fit TRBD1. The CDR3 has 14 amino acids. Trimming at V came to 4 bases and at J to 3 bases, leaving 4 bases not matched to a gene. CDR1 is SGHTA and CDR2 is FQGNSA in the germline V gene. The CDR3 region has the DNA TGTGCCAGCAGCTCCGGGACAGGGTACTACGAGCAGTACTTC. This codes for CASSSGTGYYEQYF.

This clonotype came up many times. This rearrangement joins TRBV4-1 to TRBJ1-1; 8 nucleotides line up with TRBD1. The CDR3 covers 15 residues. Per germline, CDR1 MGHRA and CDR2 YSYEKL. V was clipped by 4 bases and J by 1 base; unmatched bases: 5. In nucleotides, the CDR3 is TGCGCCAGCAGCCTCCCTGGACAGGGGAACACTGAAGCTTTCTTT. This codes for CASSLPGQGNTEAFF.

The chain carries TRBV20-1 and TRBJ2-7; no clear D. V was shortened by 3 bases and J by 7 bases, with 16 bases between the two germline ends. This CDR3 contains 13 residues. Germline loops: CDR1 DFQATT, CDR2 SNEGSKA (reference sequence). The CDR3 sequence: CSASKEAPAEQYF. The CDR3 nucleotides read TGCAGTGCTAGTAAGGAAGCACCCGCTGAGCAGTACTTC.

This clonotype showed up just a few times. This chain uses TRBV18 with TRBJ2-6; weak D call: TRBD1 (6 bases). Trimming left V 2 bases short and J 0 bases short, with 8 bases between. Per germline, CDR1 KGHSH and CDR2 LQKENI. The CDR3 is 16 residues long. Here the CDR3 reads CASSPRDTSGANVLTF. The CDR3 region has the DNA TGTGCCAGCTCACCAAGGGACACCTCTGGGGCCAACGTCCTGACTTTC.

In its sample, this clonotype was seen many times. The chain joins TRBV3-1 to TRBJ1-1, with D perhaps TRBD1 (6 bases). V shed 1 base and J shed 0 bases, with 15 bases lying between them. The germline CDR1 and CDR2 sequences are LGHDT and YNNKEL (reference sequence). This CDR3 is built from 17 residues. The CDR3, as DNA: TGTGCCAGCAGCCAAGGGAACAGGGATGGTTTGAACACTGAAGCTTTCTTT. Translating it yields CASSQGNRDGLNTEAFF.

The chain couples TRBV30 to TRBJ1-2; tentative D call: TRBD1 (5 bases). Trimming pared 0 bases from V and 4 bases from J, leaving 9 bases between. The length of the CDR3 is 13 residues. In germline, CDR1 is GTSNPN, CDR2 SVGIG (reference sequence). This CDR3 reads CAWSVRGVYGYTF. CDR3 sequence (DNA): TGTGCCTGGAGTGTTCGAGGGGTCTATGGCTACACCTTC.

For the CDR3, the DNA is TGCAGCGTTGGACTAGCGGGAGTTGCCGGGGAGACCCAGTACTTC. It translates to CSVGLAGVAGETQYF. The chain uses TRBV29-1 and TRBJ2-5, with 12 bases aligning to TRBD2. There are 15 residues in the CDR3. Germline V lookup: CDR1 SQVTM, CDR2 ANQGSEA. The V segment lost 4 bases and the J segment 5 bases; nucleotides outside the gene matches: 8.

CDR3 protein: CSARNDLDRGFGYTF. The CDR3 DNA reads as TGCAGTGCCCGAAATGACCTTGACAGGGGGTTTGGCTACACCTTC. The V call is TRBV20-1, the J call TRBJ1-2; 9 bases are a match to TRBD1. The CDR3 runs to 15 residues. J lost 7 bases, V lost 6 bases, and 15 bases had no gene match. CDR1 is DFQATT and CDR2 is SNEGSKA in the germline V gene (reference sequence).

Of note for this clonotype: Since a much larger clone is just one base distant, this may be a read error. The chain's CDR3 is CAWSLGAPNYGYTF. DNA of the CDR3: TGTGCCTGGAGTCTAGGGGCACCTAACTATGGCTACACCTTC. The J gene is TRBJ1-2, the V gene TRBV30; D may be TRBD1 (5 bases). With 2 bases removed from V and 0 bases from J, the gap between germline ends came to 10 bases. Germline CDR1 is GTSNPN and CDR2 is SVGIG (reference sequence). This CDR3 comprises 14 residues.

The chain recombines TRBV5-1 with TRBJ2-5; D is unresolved. The V and J ends lost 5 bases and 11 bases respectively, with 19 bases between them. Per germline, CDR1 SGHRS and CDR2 YFSETQ. This CDR3 has 13 amino acids. The chain's CDR3 is CASRPGPVSNQYF. As DNA, the CDR3 is TGCGCCAGCAGACCTGGACCAGTCAGTAATCAGTACTTC. Based on the CDR3 plus reference TRBV5-1 and TRBJ2-5, the full variable domain is KAGVTQTPRYLIKTRGQQVTLSCSPISGHRSVSWYQQTPGQGLQFLFEYFSETQRNKGNFPGRFSGRQFSNSRSEMNVSTLELGDSALYLCASRPGPVSNQYFGPGTRLLVL.